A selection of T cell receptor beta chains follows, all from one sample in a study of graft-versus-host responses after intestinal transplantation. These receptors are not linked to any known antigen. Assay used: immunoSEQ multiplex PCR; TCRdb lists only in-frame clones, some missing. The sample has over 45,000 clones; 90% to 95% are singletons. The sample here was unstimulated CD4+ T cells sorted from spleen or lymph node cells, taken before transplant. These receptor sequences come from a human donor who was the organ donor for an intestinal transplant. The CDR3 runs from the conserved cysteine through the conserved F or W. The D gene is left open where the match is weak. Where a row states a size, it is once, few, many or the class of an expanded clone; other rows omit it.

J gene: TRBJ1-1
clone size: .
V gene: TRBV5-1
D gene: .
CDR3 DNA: TGCGCCAGCAGCTTGGACGGACACAGGGTATCCGGGAACACTGAAGCTTTCTTT
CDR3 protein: CASSLDGHRVSGNTEAFF

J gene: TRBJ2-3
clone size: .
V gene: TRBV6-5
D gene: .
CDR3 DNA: TGTGCCAGCGGAGGGACTCCCACAGATACGCAGTATTTT
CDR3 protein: CASGGTPTDTQYF

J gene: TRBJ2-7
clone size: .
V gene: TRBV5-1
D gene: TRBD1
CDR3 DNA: TGCGCCAGCAGCTTAAGCGCAGGGGGACCCGAGCAGTACTTC
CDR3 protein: CASSLSAGGPEQYF

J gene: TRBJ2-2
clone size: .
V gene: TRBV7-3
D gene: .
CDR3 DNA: TGTGCCAGCAGCTTATCTTCGGGAAACGGGGAGCTGTTTTTT
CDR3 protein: CASSLSSGNGELFF

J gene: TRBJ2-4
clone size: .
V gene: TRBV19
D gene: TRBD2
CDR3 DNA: TGTGCCAGTAGTAGTCCGGGGGGGAGGACCAAAAACATTCAGTACTTC
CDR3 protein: CASSSPGGRTKNIQYF

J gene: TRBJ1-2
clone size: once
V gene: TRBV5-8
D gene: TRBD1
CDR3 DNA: TGTGCCAGCAGCTTGGCCTACGGGACAGGGGGCCTCTATGGCTACACCTTC
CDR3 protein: CASSLAYGTGGLYGYTF

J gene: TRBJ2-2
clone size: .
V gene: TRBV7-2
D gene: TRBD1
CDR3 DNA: TGTGCCAGCAGCGCACAGGGGGCCGGGGAGCTGTTTTTT
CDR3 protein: CASSAQGAGELFF

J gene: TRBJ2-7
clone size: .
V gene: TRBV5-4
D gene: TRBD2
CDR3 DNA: TGTGCCAGCAGCCCGAGATCAAGCGGGGGGCGATACGAGCAGTACTTC
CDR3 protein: CASSPRSSGGRYEQYF

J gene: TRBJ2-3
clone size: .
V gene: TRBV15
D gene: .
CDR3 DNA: TGTGCCACCAGCCGGGGGATCACAGATACGCAGTATTTT
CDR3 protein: CATSRGITDTQYF

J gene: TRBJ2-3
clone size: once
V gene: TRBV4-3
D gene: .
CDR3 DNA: TGCGCCAGCAGCCAACGGTGGGGGGTTAGCACAGATACGCAGTATTTT
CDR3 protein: CASSQRWGVSTDTQYF

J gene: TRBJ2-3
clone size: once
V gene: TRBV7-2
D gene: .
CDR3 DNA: TGTGCCAGCAGCCTTACTGCGACGGTAGCTAGCACAGATACGCAGTATTTT
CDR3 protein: CASSLTATVASTDTQYF

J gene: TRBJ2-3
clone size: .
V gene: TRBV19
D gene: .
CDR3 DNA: TGTGCCAGTAGTATAGGCAGCAGCAGCACAGATACGCAGTATTTT
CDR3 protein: CASSIGSSSTDTQYF